This T cell receptor (beta chain) was observed in a study of cytomegalovirus exposure and HLA in healthy donors. This CDR3 comprises 16 residues. Primers included in the PCR were 60 Vbeta and 13 Jbeta primers. Assay used: immunoSEQ multiplex PCR; TCRdb lists only in-frame clones, some missing. The data show roughly 150,000 clones, around 80% seen once. Whole-study results and caveats: Most of the CMV-associated TCR beta chains (in a later analysis) appeared to be HLA-restricted. Most TCR sequences were seen very rarely across donors, but some public TCRs occurred in many. Previously analyzed data showed that most TCR beta V segments were productive at a frequency of about 90% or about 30%.

For this clone: The target antigen is unknown.

The chain combines TRBV12-2 with TRBJ2-5; the D call TRBD1 from the table was never checked on the DNA. TRBV12-2 counts as a pseudogene. The origin of this receptor is a male donor in good health and CMV-seropositive. The source material was PBMCs. The CDR3 here is CASRLGGQGAAGTQYF. CDR3 nucleotide sequence: TGTGCAAGTCGCTTAGGGGGACAGGGGGCCGCGGGGACCCAGTACTTC.